These 21 T cell receptor beta chains came from one sample sequenced in a study of blood T cell repertoires in COVID-19. The data were produced by immunoSEQ multiplex PCR, yet TCRdb's version contains in-frame clones alone and is incomplete. Here the sample spans some 150,000 clones, roughly 80% being singletons. The sequenced sample was peripheral blood. Receptors were obtained from a woman between 55 and 75 years old with acute or convalescent COVID-19.

This clone has a single count. The V call is TRBV4-1, the J call TRBJ2-6; 10 bases map to TRBD1. The CDR3 length is 17 residues. Germline V gene lookup returns CDR1 MGHRA and CDR2 YSYEKL. Trimming cost V 4 bases and J 0 bases; bases outside gene matches: 3. CDR3 sequence reads: CASSPGQGPSGANVLTF. The CDR3 DNA reads TGCGCCAGCAGCCCGGGACAGGGGCCCTCTGGGGCCAACGTCCTGACTTTC.

This chain joins TRBV7-9 and TRBJ2-1; tentatively, D is TRBD2 (6 bases). CDR1 SEHNR and CDR2 FQNEAQ come from the germline V gene (reference sequence). The CDR3 runs to 18 residues. V was shortened by 2 bases and J by 4 bases, with 21 bases between the two germline ends. CDR3 nucleotides: TGTGCCAGCAGCTTAAGTCGATTCGGGACTGGTTCATACAATGAGCAGTTCTTC. Its translation is CASSLSRFGTGSYNEQFF.

This chain connects TRBV7-2 to TRBJ1-4, with TRBD1 matching 9 bases. CDR1 and CDR2 (germline): SGHTA, FQGNSA. CDR3 size: 14 residues. V was clipped by 5 bases and J by 7 bases; unmatched bases: 5. This chain's CDR3 is CASSQGQGTEKLFF. For the CDR3, the DNA is TGTGCCAGCAGCCAGGGACAGGGAACTGAAAAACTGTTTTTT.

The chain carries TRBV7-9 and TRBJ1-6, with TRBD1 as a possible D gene (5 bases). The V end was cut by 5 bases, the J end by 8 bases, with 16 bases between. This CDR3 contains 15 residues. Germline lookup yields CDR1 SEHNR and CDR2 FQNEAQ (reference sequence). The CDR3 DNA sequence: TGTGCCAGCAGCGGGCCTATGGGGGGGGATTCACCCCTCCACTTT. Translation: CASSGPMGGDSPLHF.

The chain combines TRBV25-1 with TRBJ1-6; no clear D gene. Germline lookup yields CDR1 MGHDK and CDR2 SYGVNS. The CDR3 is 14 amino acids. V was pared by 3 bases and J by 0 bases, with 3 bases between. CDR3 in DNA: TGTGCCAGCAGTGAGAGCTCCTATAATTCACCCCTCCACTTT. It codes for CASSESSYNSPLHF.

This chain links TRBV29-1 with TRBJ2-3, with D hard to call. Per germline, CDR1 SQVTM and CDR2 ANQGSEA. This CDR3 is 13 amino acids long. Trimming cost V 7 bases and J 0 bases, with 11 bases left between them. The chain's CDR3 is CSGGPTSTDTQYF. In DNA form, the CDR3 reads TGCAGCGGTGGGCCCACTAGCACAGATACGCAGTATTTT.

The rearrangement joins TRBV2 to TRBJ1-3; 8 nucleotides match TRBD1. This CDR3 is 15 amino acids long. V dropped 3 bases and J dropped 4; count of bases not matched to a gene: 5. In germline, CDR1 is SNHLY, CDR2 FYNNEI. The CDR3 spells CASSDFGTGGNTIYF. In DNA form, the CDR3 reads TGTGCCAGCAGTGATTTCGGGACAGGCGGAAACACCATATATTTT.

The V and J genes are TRBV18 and TRBJ1-1, with 7 bases matching TRBD1. From germline, CDR1 is KGHSH and CDR2 LQKENI. This CDR3 is 15 amino acids long. Trimming at V came to 0 bases and at J to 1 base, leaving 2 bases not matched to a gene. The CDR3 spells CASSPPGGGNTEAFF. The CDR3 coding sequence is TGTGCCAGCTCACCACCAGGGGGCGGGAACACTGAAGCTTTCTTT.

The chain carries TRBV10-3 and TRBJ1-6; 7 bases fit TRBD1. Germline V lookup: CDR1 ENHRY, CDR2 SYGVKD. CDR3 length equals 16 residues. V shed 6 bases, J shed 0 bases, and the junction held 5 bases outside the gene matches. CDR3 coding DNA: TGTGCCATCAGCCCGAGGGGGCACTCCTATAATTCACCCCTCCACTTT. Translation: CAISPRGHSYNSPLHF.

This chain uses TRBV11-3 with TRBJ2-2, with 15 bases aligning to TRBD2. Germline CDR1 and CDR2: SGHNT and YENEEA. This CDR3 contains 20 residues. Trimming removed 5 bases from V and 3 bases from J; junction bases left unmatched: 13. CDR3 DNA sequence: TGTGCCAGCAGCCCAGGGCGCGGACTAGCGGGGGGGCATCACACCGGGGAGCTGTTTTTT. Its protein is CASSPGRGLAGGHHTGELFF.

The gene calls are TRBV19 and TRBJ1-2, with D possibly TRBD1 on 5 matching bases. The CDR3 consists of 18 residues. The germline V gene encodes CDR1 LNHDA and CDR2 SQIVND (reference sequence). The ends were cut back, 6 bases at V and 1 base at J, with 24 bases in the middle. For the CDR3, the DNA is TGTGCCAGTAGCACAGCCCCCCGCCGGGGGATCGGTAACTATGGCTACACCTTC. This codes for CASSTAPRRGIGNYGYTF. The whole variable domain, filled in from reference TRBV19 and TRBJ1-2, reads DGGITQSPKYLFRKEGQNVTLSCEQNLNHDAMYWYRQDPGQGLRLIYYSQIVNDFQKGDIAEGYSVSREKKESFPLTVTSAQKNPTAFYLCASSTAPRRGIGNYGYTFGSGTRLTVV.

V is TRBV30 and J is TRBJ2-3; D unclear. This CDR3 comprises 16 residues. Germline loops: CDR1 GTSNPN, CDR2 SVGIG (reference sequence). V gave up 0 bases and J gave up 6 bases, with 19 bases separating them. As DNA, the CDR3 is TGTGCCTGGAGTGTACTGCCAGGCCTGAAGGTCGATACGCAGTATTTT. Translated, it gives CAWSVLPGLKVDTQYF.

This clone was observed a single time. The chain combines TRBV11-2 with TRBJ1-2; no clear D gene. This CDR3 is 12 amino acids long. Trimming took 3 bases from V and 7 from J, leaving 9 bases between them. Germline V gene data show CDR1 as SGHAT and CDR2 as FQNNGV. The CDR3 DNA reads as TGTGCCAGCAGCTTGGCCGCCTCTGGCTACACCTTC. Residues: CASSLAASGYTF.

The sample holds one count of this clone. The genes are TRBV12-3 or TRBV12-4 and TRBJ1-1; D might be TRBD1 (5 bases). The CDR3 has 13 residues. Deletions cut 5 bases from V and 1 base from J, with 8 bases between. CDR3 loop: CASSPQENTEAFF. CDR3 coding DNA: TGTGCCAGCAGTCCACAGGAGAACACTGAAGCTTTCTTT.

The chain employs TRBV28 and TRBJ2-2; D is possibly TRBD2 (5 bases). This CDR3 contains 17 residues. V gave up 6 bases and J gave up 0 bases, with 17 bases separating them. Germline V gene data show CDR1 as MDHEN and CDR2 as SYDVKM. The CDR3 nucleotides are TGTGCCAGCAGCTTCTCGTTAGGAGGCGCGAACACCGGGGAGCTGTTTTTT. Amino acids: CASSFSLGGANTGELFF. Drawing the rest from reference TRBV28 and TRBJ2-2, the complete variable domain is DVKVTQSSRYLVKRTGEKVFLECVQDMDHENMFWYRQDPGLGLRLIYFSYDVKMKEKGDIPEGYSVSREKKERFSLILESASTNQTSMYLCASSFSLGGANTGELFFGEGSRLTVL.

The chain couples TRBV6-6 to TRBJ1-4; a possible D gene is TRBD1 (5 bases). This CDR3 comprises 16 residues. The V and J ends lost 7 bases and 4 bases respectively, with 19 bases between them. Germline values: CDR1 MNHNY, CDR2 SVGAGI (reference sequence). The CDR3 protein is CASTGHSWGLNEKLFF. CDR3 DNA sequence: TGTGCCAGCACCGGACATTCCTGGGGCCTTAATGAAAAACTGTTTTTT.

The CDR3 DNA reads as TGTGCCAGCAGCTTACGACAGGGAGAGACTGAAGCTTTCTTT. Its protein product is CASSLRQGETEAFF. The rearrangement uses TRBV7-9 and TRBJ1-1; TRBD1 matches 7 bases. Germline trimming cut 2 bases from V and 5 bases from J; bases unmatched to any gene: 5. The CDR3 length is 14 residues. CDR1 SEHNR and CDR2 FQNEAQ come from the germline V gene (reference sequence). The variable domain in full, with the rest retrieved from reference TRBV7-9 and TRBJ1-1, is DTGVSQNPRHKITKRGQNVTFRCDPISEHNRLYWYRQTLGQGPEFLTYFQNEAQLEKSRLLSDRFSAERPKGSFSTLEIQRTEQGDSAMYLCASSLRQGETEAFFGQGTRLTVV.

V and J are TRBV19 and TRBJ1-2; D may be TRBD1 (6 bases). With 7 bases removed from V and 4 bases from J, the gap between germline ends came to 16 bases. CDR3 length: 14 residues. Germline loops: CDR1 LNHDA, CDR2 SQIVND (reference sequence). The CDR3 sequence is CASTRLQGTYGYTF. The DNA of the CDR3 is TGTGCCAGTACGAGACTTCAGGGGACCTATGGCTACACCTTC.

The V gene is TRBV30, the J gene TRBJ2-3; the match to TRBD2 covers 7 bases. The CDR3 contains 13 residues. Germline trimming cut 6 bases from V and 1 base from J; bases unmatched to any gene: 4. Per germline, CDR1 GTSNPN and CDR2 SVGIG (reference sequence). The CDR3 bases are TGTGCCTGTCACAGCGGGGGCACAGATACGCAGTATTTT. Translation gives CACHSGGTDTQYF.

The chain links TRBV3-1 (or the pseudogene TRBV3-2) to TRBJ2-7; TRBD2 aligns across 9 bases. J lost 1 base, V lost 1 base, and 5 bases had no gene match. CDR1 LGHDT and CDR2 YNNKEL come from the germline V gene (reference sequence). The CDR3 has 16 residues. DNA of the CDR3: TGTGCCAGCAGCCAAGCCGCAAGCGGGGGGTCCTACGAGCAGTACTTC. Protein: CASSQAASGGSYEQYF.

The chain carries TRBV29-1 and TRBJ1-2; the match to TRBD1 covers 7 bases. Trimming at V came to 7 bases and at J to 0 bases, leaving 2 bases not matched to a gene. The V gene's germline CDR1 is SQVTM and CDR2 ANQGSEA. There are 12 residues in the CDR3. In DNA, the CDR3 is TGCAGCGGGGGACAGACTAACTATGGCTACACCTTC. Amino acid sequence: CSGGQTNYGYTF.